These 22 T cell receptor beta chains share one sample of origin, sequenced in a study of cytomegalovirus exposure and HLA in healthy donors. The PCR employed 60 Vbeta primers together with 13 Jbeta primers. Libraries were prepared by immunoSEQ multiplex PCR; TCRdb keeps only in-frame clonotypes and omits some of them. The sample has 120,000 or so clones; approximately 80% are singletons. Source material: PBMCs. These receptors were obtained from a man aged 45 to 65 in good health and CMV-seropositive.

Only a few counts were recorded for this clone. The V call is TRBV7-2, the J call TRBJ2-2; D call uncertain. In germline, CDR1 is SGHTA, CDR2 FQGNSA. CDR3 length equals 14 residues. V gave up 1 base and J gave up 2 bases, with 5 bases separating them. CDR3 nucleotide sequence: TGTGCCAGCAGCTTAGATTATAACACCGGGGAGCTGTTTTTT. As protein: CASSLDYNTGELFF. Variable domain in full (rest from reference TRBV7-2 and TRBJ2-2): GAGVSQSPSNKVTEKGKDVELRCDPISGHTALYWYRQSLGQGLEFLIYFQGNSAPDKSGLPSDRFSAERTGGSVSTLTIQRTQQEDSAVYLCASSLDYNTGELFFGEGSRLTVL.

This chain uses TRBV5-1 with TRBJ2-5; 7 bases agree with TRBD1. The J segment lost 3 bases and the V segment lost 2 bases, leaving 1 base of the junction unmatched. This CDR3 is 13 amino acids long. Germline-derived CDR1 and CDR2 are SGHRS and YFSETQ. In DNA form, the CDR3 reads TGCGCCAGCAGCTTCGACAGGGAAGAGACCCAGTACTTC. It translates to CASSFDREETQYF.

This sequence joins TRBV14 and TRBJ1-5; perhaps TRBD1 as D (5 bases). This CDR3 region has 13 residues. Germline CDR1 reads SGHDN; CDR2 reads FVKESK. Between the trimmed V and J ends, which lost 8 bases and 2 bases, there was a span of 10 bases. The CDR3 protein is CASPRGGNQPQHF. In DNA, the CDR3 is TGTGCCAGCCCGCGGGGGGGCAATCAGCCCCAGCATTTT.

This chain's CDR3 is CASSFSTGGTEAFF. The CDR3 DNA follows: TGTGCCAGCAGTTTTTCGACAGGGGGGACTGAAGCTTTCTTT. The chain recombines TRBV2 with TRBJ1-1, with 9 bases identical to TRBD1. V lost 5 bases to trimming and J lost 5 bases; unmatched junction nucleotides: 6. This CDR3 has 14 amino acids. Per the germline V gene, CDR1 is SNHLY and CDR2 is FYNNEI. The full variable domain, its missing parts supplied by reference TRBV2 and TRBJ1-1, is EPEVTQTPSHQVTQMGQEVILRCVPISNHLYFYWYRQILGQKVEFLVSFYNNEISEKSEIFDDQFSVERPDGSNFTLKIRSTKLEDSAMYFCASSFSTGGTEAFFGQGTRLTVV.

The genes are TRBV7-2 and TRBJ1-2; 7 nucleotides align to TRBD1. The CDR3 totals 13 residues. The germline CDR1 and CDR2 sequences are SGHTA and FQGNSA. J was trimmed by 6 bases and V by 5 bases; bases with no gene match: 6. In DNA, the CDR3 is TGTGCCAGCAGCGAACAGGGGCCTGATGGCTACACCTTC. This encodes CASSEQGPDGYTF.

This clone was seen a handful of times. The rearrangement links TRBV10-2 to TRBJ1-3; 7 bases align to TRBD1. The CDR3 is 15 amino acids. Germline V lookup: CDR1 WSHSY, CDR2 SAAADI. V gave up 4 bases and J gave up 4 bases; unmatched junction bases: 7. This chain's CDR3 is CASSVTRTGGNTIYF. Written as DNA, the CDR3 is TGCGCCAGCAGTGTAACGCGGACAGGAGGAAACACCATATATTTT.

The rearrangement joins TRBV9 to TRBJ2-1; 11 bases agree with TRBD1. The germline V gene has CDR1 SGDLS and CDR2 YYNGEE. V gave up 0 bases and J gave up 8 bases; unmatched junction bases: 1. This CDR3 region has 14 residues. CDR3 sequence: CASSVVGQGDEQFF. The CDR3 bases are TGTGCCAGCAGCGTAGTGGGACAGGGGGATGAGCAGTTCTTC.

In its sample, this clone was seen once. V usage is TRBV4-3 and J usage is TRBJ1-1, with 8 bases matching TRBD1. This CDR3 comprises 14 residues. V lost 0 bases to trimming and J lost 7 bases; unmatched junction nucleotides: 4. Germline V CDR1 and CDR2: LGHNA, YSLEER. The CDR3 here is CASSQDGQGLEAFF. CDR3 DNA sequence: TGCGCCAGCAGCCAAGATGGACAGGGCCTTGAAGCTTTCTTT.

The V gene is TRBV10-2, the J gene TRBJ1-1; D is perhaps TRBD1 (5 bases). With 10 bases removed from V and 1 base from J, the gap between germline ends came to 10 bases. CDR1 is WSHSY, CDR2 SAAADI, per germline. This CDR3 has 12 residues. CDR3 nucleotides: TGCGCCACCCGAGGACAGAACACTGAAGCTTTCTTT. It is translated as CATRGQNTEAFF.

This clone was seen a handful of times. The rearrangement uses TRBV5-1 and TRBJ2-6, with D perhaps TRBD2 (5 bases). Per germline, CDR1 SGHRS and CDR2 YFSETQ. The CDR3 totals 15 residues. V lost 4 bases, J lost 2 bases, and 10 bases lay in between. The CDR3 sequence is CASSDTGTGANVLTF. The CDR3 DNA follows: TGCGCCAGCAGCGACACGGGGACTGGGGCCAACGTCCTGACTTTC.

The chain employs TRBV29-1 and TRBJ1-2, with unresolved D. The CDR3 runs to 12 residues. CDR1 is SQVTM, CDR2 ANQGSEA, per germline. V lost 7 bases, J lost 7 bases, and 16 bases lay in between. This CDR3 is CSARTQVGGYTF. In nucleotides, the CDR3 is TGCAGCGCAAGAACCCAGGTCGGTGGCTACACCTTC.

This chain uses TRBV2 with TRBJ2-2, with 10 positions matching TRBD2. The CDR3 is 16 amino acids. J lost 0 bases, V lost 4 bases, and 2 bases had no gene match. CDR1 and CDR2 from the germline V gene are SNHLY and FYNNEI. The CDR3 sequence: CASSGTSGANTGELFF. Written as DNA, the CDR3 is TGTGCCAGCAGTGGGACTAGCGGAGCGAACACCGGGGAGCTGTTTTTT.

The chain employs TRBV10-2 and TRBJ2-1, with 9 bases fitting TRBD2. The germline CDR1 and CDR2 sequences are WSHSY and SAAADI. CDR3 size: 16 residues. V trimming: 4 bases; J trimming: 5 bases; junction bases outside the gene matches: 9. The CDR3 sequence is CASSGGGRVAHNEQFF. CDR3 DNA: TGCGCCAGCAGTGGGGGCGGGAGGGTTGCTCACAATGAGCAGTTCTTC.

The V call is TRBV11-2, the J call TRBJ1-2; D is undetermined. The CDR3 contains 15 residues. Per the germline V gene, CDR1 is SGHAT and CDR2 is FQNNGV. V was shortened by 1 base and J by 7 bases, with 16 bases between the two germline ends. The CDR3: CASSLARTPVFGYTF. Here the CDR3 DNA reads TGTGCCAGCAGCTTAGCTCGGACTCCCGTCTTTGGCTACACCTTC.

The chain couples TRBV13 to TRBJ1-2; the D is unclear. Germline-derived CDR1 and CDR2 are PRHDT and FYEKMQ (reference sequence). The ends were cut back, 0 bases at V and 3 bases at J, with 11 bases in the middle. The CDR3 consists of 15 residues. The DNA of the CDR3 is TGTGCCAGCAGCTTAGGTTCACTGAGGCACTATGGCTACACCTTC. Translating gives CASSLGSLRHYGYTF.

The V call is TRBV5-4, the J call TRBJ2-5, with a tentative D call TRBD1 (5 bases). The J call may be wrong; the DNA end is better matched by TRBJ2-7. Germline V lookup: CDR1 SGHNT, CDR2 YYREEE (reference sequence). There are 14 residues in the CDR3. This CDR3 is CASSPRQGGYEQYF. For the CDR3, the DNA is TGTGCCAGCAGCCCCCGGCAGGGTGGGTACGAGCAGTACTTC.

The chain recombines TRBV7-6 with TRBJ2-1; 10 positions agree with TRBD2. The germline CDR1 and CDR2 sequences are SGHVS and FNYEAQ. The CDR3 is 15 amino acids. V shed 4 bases and J 5 bases; nucleotides not matched to a gene: 5. This CDR3 reads CASSSRTSGHNEQFF. The CDR3 DNA sequence: TGTGCCAGCAGCTCCAGGACTAGCGGTCACAATGAGCAGTTCTTC.

V usage is TRBV14 and J usage is TRBJ1-5; D is possibly TRBD1 (6 bases). The CDR3 is made up of 20 amino acids. The V end was cut by 3 bases, the J end by 0 bases, with 24 bases between. Looked up from germline, CDR1 is SGHDN and CDR2 is FVKESK. This CDR3 is CASSQRGGYWVRNSNQPQHF. For the CDR3, the DNA is TGTGCCAGCAGCCAGAGGGGGGGTTATTGGGTCCGAAATAGCAATCAGCCCCAGCATTTT.

The V call is TRBV5-1, the J call TRBJ2-1; TRBD2 agrees at 9 bases. Trimming removed 4 bases from V and 9 bases from J; junction bases left unmatched: 14. CDR3 length: 16 amino acids. CDR1 is SGHRS and CDR2 is YFSETQ in the germline V gene. The CDR3 protein is CASSEQGSGGTSEQFF. As DNA, the CDR3 is TGCGCCAGCAGCGAACAAGGGAGCGGGGGGACCAGTGAGCAGTTCTTC. The full variable domain, in which reference TRBV5-1 and TRBJ2-1 provide the parts outside the CDR3, is KAGVTQTPRYLIKTRGQQVTLSCSPISGHRSVSWYQQTPGQGLQFLFEYFSETQRNKGNFPGRFSGRQFSNSRSEMNVSTLELGDSALYLCASSEQGSGGTSEQFFGPGTRLTVL.

The rearrangement uses TRBV5-1 and TRBJ1-3; D might be TRBD1 (6 bases). Looked up from germline, CDR1 is SGHRS and CDR2 is YFSETQ. The length of the CDR3 is 18 residues. Trimming left V 2 bases short and J 0 bases short, with 18 bases between. The CDR3 region has the DNA TGCGCCAGCAGCTTCGGGACACTCCAGACTTTCTCTGGAAACACCATATATTTT. Its protein is CASSFGTLQTFSGNTIYF.

The chain uses TRBV7-9 and TRBJ2-5; 8 bases fit TRBD2. This CDR3 comprises 13 residues. Germline CDR1 reads SEHNR; CDR2 reads FQNEAQ (reference sequence). The V gene end was trimmed by 9 bases and the J gene end by 1 base; junction bases not matched to a gene: 4. In nucleotides, the CDR3 is TGTGCCAGTCAACTAGCGGCCCAAGAGACCCAGTACTTC. It specifies CASQLAAQETQYF.

CDR3 amino acids: CAISESQEGQPQHF. As DNA, the CDR3 is TGTGCCATCAGTGAGTCACAGGAGGGGCAGCCCCAGCATTTT. This rearrangement joins TRBV10-3 to TRBJ1-5, with a possible D match to TRBD1 (5 bases). CDR3 size: 14 residues. V lost 0 bases, J lost 7 bases, and 10 bases lay in between. The germline CDR1 and CDR2 sequences are ENHRY and SYGVKD.